This T cell receptor (beta chain) was recovered during a study of cytomegalovirus exposure and HLA in healthy donors. About the research overall: Early on, a data release was issued that held some 91 million unique TCRs from HLA-typed donors. The study's findings and limits: Apparent HLA restriction characterized most CMV-associated TCR beta chains in a later analysis.

Primers included in the PCR were 60 Vbeta and 13 Jbeta primers. The repertoire was sequenced with immunoSEQ multiplex PCR; TCRdb's copy has only in-frame clones and lacks some. This sample carries 150,000 to 200,000 clones, more than 75% of them seen once, and the ten largest clones take approximately 6.5%. A note on this clone: Its specificity is not known.

The V gene's germline CDR1 is SQVTM and CDR2 ANQGSEA. This CDR3 is built from 15 residues. Trimming at V came to 6 bases and at J to 4 bases, leaving 11 bases not matched to a gene. Sequencing was carried out using PBMCs. The sequence came from a woman between 45 and 65 years old in good health and CMV-seropositive. The rearrangement links TRBV29-1 to TRBJ1-2; TRBD1 agrees at 10 bases. Here the CDR3 reads CSVDPGQGTPYGYTF. The CDR3 coding sequence is TGCAGCGTCGACCCGGGACAGGGGACACCCTATGGCTACACCTTC.